This T cell receptor beta chain was captured by sequencing in a study of T-cell reconstitution after alpha-beta-depleted transplantation in children. General study results and limits: Newly made T cells mostly supplied T-cell counts and diversity one year after transplant. Alpha-beta T cells about two months after transplant reportedly derived from several hundred expanded graft clones.

The library targeted TCRbeta and was prepared with unique molecular identifiers. TCRdb redid the calling of the PCR reads with MiXCR, one entry per CDR3 protein. Here the sample spans some 350,000 distinct CDR3 sequences, around 15% being singletons. In the case of this clonotype: The antigen remains undetermined.

The germline V gene encodes CDR1 DFQATT and CDR2 SNEGSKA (reference sequence). The CDR3 length is 15 residues. Trimming removed 3 bases at V and 0 bases at J, with 13 bases between. The starting material was PBMCs, mostly from graft donor cells, obtained 360 days after TCRalphabeta/CD19-depleted stem cell transplant. This TCR came from a male patient aged 2 to 9 who had a stem cell transplant for acute lymphoblastic leukemia, so the T cells may come from the graft donor. The genes are TRBV20-1 and TRBJ2-3; the D is unclear. The DNA for the CDR3 is TGCAGTGCTAGCAACAAGCGAACTAGCACAGATACGCAGTATTTT. This gives the protein CSASNKRTSTDTQYF.